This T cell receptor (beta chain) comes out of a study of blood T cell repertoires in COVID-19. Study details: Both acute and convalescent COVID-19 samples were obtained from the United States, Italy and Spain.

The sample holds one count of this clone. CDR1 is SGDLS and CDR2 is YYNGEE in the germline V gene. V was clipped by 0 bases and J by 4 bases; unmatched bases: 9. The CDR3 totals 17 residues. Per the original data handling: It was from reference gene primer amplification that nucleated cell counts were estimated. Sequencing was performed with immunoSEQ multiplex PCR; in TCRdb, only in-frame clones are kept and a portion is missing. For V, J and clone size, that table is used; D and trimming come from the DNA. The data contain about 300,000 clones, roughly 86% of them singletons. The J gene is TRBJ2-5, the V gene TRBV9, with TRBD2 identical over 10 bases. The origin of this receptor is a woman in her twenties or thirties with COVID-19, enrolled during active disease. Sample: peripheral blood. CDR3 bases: TGTGCCAGCAGCGTAGAGCGGCAGCGGGGGGGCCGAGAGACCCAGTACTTC. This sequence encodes CASSVERQRGGRETQYF.